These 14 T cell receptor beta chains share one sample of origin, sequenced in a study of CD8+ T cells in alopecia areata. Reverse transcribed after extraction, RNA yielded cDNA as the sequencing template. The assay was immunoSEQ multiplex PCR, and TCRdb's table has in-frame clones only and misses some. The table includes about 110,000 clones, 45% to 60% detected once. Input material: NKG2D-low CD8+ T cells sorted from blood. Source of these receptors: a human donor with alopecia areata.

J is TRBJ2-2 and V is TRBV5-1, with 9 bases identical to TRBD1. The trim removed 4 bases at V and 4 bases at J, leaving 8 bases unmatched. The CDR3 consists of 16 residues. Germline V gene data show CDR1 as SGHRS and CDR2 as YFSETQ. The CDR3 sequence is CASSPDRGSPTGELFF. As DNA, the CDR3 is TGCGCCAGCAGCCCCGACAGGGGGTCCCCCACCGGGGAGCTGTTTTTT.

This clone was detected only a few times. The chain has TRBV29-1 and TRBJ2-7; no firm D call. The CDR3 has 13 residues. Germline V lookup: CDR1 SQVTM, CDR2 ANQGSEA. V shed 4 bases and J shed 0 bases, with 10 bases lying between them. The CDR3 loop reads CSVVSGTSYEQYF. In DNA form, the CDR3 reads TGCAGCGTTGTGTCAGGTACCTCCTACGAGCAGTACTTC.

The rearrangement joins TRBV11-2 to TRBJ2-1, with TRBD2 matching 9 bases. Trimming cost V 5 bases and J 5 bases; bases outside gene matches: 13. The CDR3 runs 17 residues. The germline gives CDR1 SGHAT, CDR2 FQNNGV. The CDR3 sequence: CASSPGGVAGVNNEQFF. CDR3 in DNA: TGTGCCAGCAGCCCGGGGGGAGTAGCGGGAGTGAACAATGAGCAGTTCTTC.

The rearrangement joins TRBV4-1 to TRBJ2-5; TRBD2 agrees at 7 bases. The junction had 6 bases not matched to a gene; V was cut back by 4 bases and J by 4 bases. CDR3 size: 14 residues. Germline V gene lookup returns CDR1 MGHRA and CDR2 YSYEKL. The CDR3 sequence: CASSPLSGTETQYF. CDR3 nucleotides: TGCGCCAGCAGCCCATTGAGCGGGACAGAGACCCAGTACTTC.

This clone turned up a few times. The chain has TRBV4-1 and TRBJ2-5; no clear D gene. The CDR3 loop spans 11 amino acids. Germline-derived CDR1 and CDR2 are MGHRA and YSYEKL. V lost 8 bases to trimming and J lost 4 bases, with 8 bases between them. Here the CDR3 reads CASAVGETQYF. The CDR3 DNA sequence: TGCGCCAGCGCGGTGGGAGAGACCCAGTACTTC.

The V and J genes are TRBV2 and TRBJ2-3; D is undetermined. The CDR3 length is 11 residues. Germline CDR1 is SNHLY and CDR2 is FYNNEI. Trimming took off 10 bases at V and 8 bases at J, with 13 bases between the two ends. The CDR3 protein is CANLRLGTQYF. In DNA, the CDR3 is TGTGCCAACCTCCGTTTGGGTACGCAGTATTTT.

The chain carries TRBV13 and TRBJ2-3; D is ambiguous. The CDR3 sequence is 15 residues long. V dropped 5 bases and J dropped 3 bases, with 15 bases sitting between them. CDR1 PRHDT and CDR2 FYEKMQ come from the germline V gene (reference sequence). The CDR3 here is CASSKEAATTDTQYF. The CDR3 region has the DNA TGTGCCAGCAGCAAAGAGGCGGCAACAACAGATACGCAGTATTTT.

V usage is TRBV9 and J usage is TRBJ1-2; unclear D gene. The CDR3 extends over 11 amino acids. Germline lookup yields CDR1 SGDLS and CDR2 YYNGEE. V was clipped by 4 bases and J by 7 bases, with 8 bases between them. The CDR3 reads CASSNRLGYTF. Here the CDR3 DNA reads TGTGCCAGCAGCAACCGTCTTGGCTACACCTTC.

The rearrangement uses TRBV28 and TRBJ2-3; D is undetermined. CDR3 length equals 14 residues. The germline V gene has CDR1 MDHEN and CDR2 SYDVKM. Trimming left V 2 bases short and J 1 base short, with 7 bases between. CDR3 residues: CASSLGPGTDTQYF. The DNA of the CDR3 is TGTGCCAGCAGTTTAGGGCCCGGCACAGATACGCAGTATTTT.

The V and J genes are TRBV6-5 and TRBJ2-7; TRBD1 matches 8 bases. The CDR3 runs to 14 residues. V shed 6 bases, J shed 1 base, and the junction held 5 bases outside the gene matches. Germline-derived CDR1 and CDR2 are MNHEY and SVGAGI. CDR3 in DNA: TGTGCCAGCAGCTACGGACAGGGATCCTACGAGCAGTACTTC. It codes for CASSYGQGSYEQYF.

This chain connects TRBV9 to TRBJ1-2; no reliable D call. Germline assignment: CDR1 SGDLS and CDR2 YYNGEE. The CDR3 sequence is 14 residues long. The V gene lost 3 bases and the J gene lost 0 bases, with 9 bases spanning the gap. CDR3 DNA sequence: TGTGCCAGCAGCGGTGGTTCGGCTAACTATGGCTACACCTTC. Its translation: CASSGGSANYGYTF.

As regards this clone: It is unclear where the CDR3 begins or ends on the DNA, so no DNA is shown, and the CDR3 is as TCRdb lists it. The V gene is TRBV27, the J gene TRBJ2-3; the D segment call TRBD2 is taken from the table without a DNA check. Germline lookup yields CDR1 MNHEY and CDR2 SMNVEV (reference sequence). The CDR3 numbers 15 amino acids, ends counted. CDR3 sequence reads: CASSLFWRVTDTQYF.

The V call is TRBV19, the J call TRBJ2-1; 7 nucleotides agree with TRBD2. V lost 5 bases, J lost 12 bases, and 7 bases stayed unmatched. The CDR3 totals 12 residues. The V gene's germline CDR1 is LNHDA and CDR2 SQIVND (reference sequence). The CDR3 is CASSPGLPSQFF. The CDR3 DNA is TGTGCCAGTAGTCCGGGACTACCCTCGCAGTTCTTC.

For the CDR3, the DNA is TGTGCCAGCAGCCCCCGGGAGGGCCCGGCGCTCGGGGCCAACGTCCTGACTTTC. Protein sequence: CASSPREGPALGANVLTF. The rearrangement links TRBV7-8 to TRBJ2-6, with TRBD2 matching 8 bases. V gave up 5 bases and J gave up 4 bases; unmatched junction bases: 13. Germline V gives CDR1 SGHVS, CDR2 FQNEAQ. The CDR3 contains 18 residues.